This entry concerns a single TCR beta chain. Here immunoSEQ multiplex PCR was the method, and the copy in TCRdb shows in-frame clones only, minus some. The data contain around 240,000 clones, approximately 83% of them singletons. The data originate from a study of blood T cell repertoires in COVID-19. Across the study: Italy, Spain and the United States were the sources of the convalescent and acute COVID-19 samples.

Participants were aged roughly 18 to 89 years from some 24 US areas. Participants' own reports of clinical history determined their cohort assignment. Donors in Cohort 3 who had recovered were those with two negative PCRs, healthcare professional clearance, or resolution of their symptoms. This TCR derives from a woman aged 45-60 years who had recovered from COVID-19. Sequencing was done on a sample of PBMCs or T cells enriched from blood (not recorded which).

DNA of the CDR3: TGTGCCAGCAGCCGAAGGACAGTCACAGATACGCAGTATTTT. Translating it yields CASSRRTVTDTQYF. The rearrangement uses TRBV7-9 and TRBJ2-3; D may be TRBD1 (6 bases). There are 14 residues in the CDR3. Germline lookup yields CDR1 SEHNR and CDR2 FQNEAQ (reference sequence). Trimming left V 5 bases short and J 2 bases short, with 11 bases between.